The source of this T cell receptor beta chain is a study of early T cells in non-severe SARS-CoV-2 infection. cDNA molecules, individually, were tagged with unique molecular identifiers. Each CDR3 protein gets one entry after TCRdb re-called the 5' RACE reads with MiXCR. Of approximately 85,000 distinct CDR3 sequences in the sample, around 12% are singletons; the top ten hold approximately 7%. CDR3 length: 14 amino acids. Losses at the gene ends were 4 bases for V and 8 bases for J; bases not matched to a gene: 5. Germline V CDR1 and CDR2: ENHRY, SYGVKD. Sequenced: whole blood. This sequence was found in an adult who was a healthcare worker with PCR-confirmed SARS-CoV-2 infection or an uninfected control (not recorded which). The rearrangement joins TRBV10-3 to TRBJ1-2; TRBD1 matches 12 bases. In DNA, the CDR3 is TGTGCCATCAGTGGGGGACAGGGGGCGAGCGGCTACACCTTC. It encodes CAISGGQGASGYTF.